Listed below are T cell receptor beta chains from one sample, sequenced in a study of control samples from healthy donors and cancer patients. Profiled with immunoSEQ multiplex PCR; TCRdb holds only in-frame clones, not every one. This sample carries 150,000 to 200,000 clones, over 85% of them seen once, and the ten largest clones take around 13%. Material for sequencing was blood. The receptors here all came from a man aged 30-40 years in good health. CDR3s include the opening cysteine and the closing phenylalanine or tryptophan. The order of the fields is J gene, D gene, CDR3 length, clone size, V gene, CDR3 protein, CDR3 DNA. D genes are given only for firm matches. Some rows mark clone size as missing; the rest say once, few, many or name a class of expanded clone.

TRBJ2-1,NA,15,NA,TRBV28,CASTTGSFSYNEQFF,TGTGCCAGCACCACAGGGTCATTTTCCTACAATGAGCAGTTCTTC
TRBJ2-7,NA,13,NA,TRBV5-1,CASSLGLEDEQYF,TGCGCCAGCAGCTTGGGTCTAGAGGACGAGCAGTACTTC
TRBJ2-1,NA,16,NA,TRBV6-6,CASSWGKTRGSNEQFF,TGTGCCAGCAGTTGGGGAAAAACTCGCGGAAGTAATGAGCAGTTCTTC
TRBJ2-3,NA,14,few,TRBV19,CASTSGSRTDTQYF,TGTGCCAGTACCTCAGGGAGCCGAACAGATACGCAGTATTTT
TRBJ1-6,NA,15,NA,TRBV5-1,CASRFNSDYNSPLHF,TGCGCCAGCCGATTTAACAGCGATTATAATTCACCCCTCCACTTT
TRBJ2-1,NA,19,few,TRBV7-6,CASSSRSPRTANTNFEQFF,TGTGCCAGCAGCTCGCGATCTCCAAGGACAGCAAATACCAACTTTGAGCAGTTCTTC
TRBJ2-7,NA,11,NA,TRBV14,CASSQATDQYF,TGTGCCAGCAGCCAAGCTACAGACCAGTACTTC
TRBJ1-5,NA,14,NA,TRBV28,CASSPRGVWQPQHF,TGTGCCAGCAGTCCGAGGGGGGTCTGGCAGCCCCAGCATTTT
TRBJ2-7,TRBD2,14,NA,TRBV29-1,CSATGLGGNRGQYF,TGCAGCGCAACTGGACTAGGCGGAAACCGGGGGCAGTACTTC
TRBJ2-3,NA,16,NA,TRBV9,CASSVGGIAATDTQYF,TGTGCCAGCAGCGTAGGGGGAATAGCAGCCACAGATACGCAGTATTTT
TRBJ1-5,NA,15,NA,TRBV5-5,CASSLRLLSNQPQHF,TGTGCCAGCAGCCTCCGTCTACTTAGCAATCAGCCCCAGCATTTT
TRBJ2-1,TRBD2,17,NA,TRBV28,CASSLGWWREGQDEQFF,TGTGCCAGCAGCCTCGGCTGGTGGCGGGAGGGCCAAGATGAGCAGTTCTTC
TRBJ2-3,NA,15,NA,TRBV9,CASSVDTRGQDTQYF,TGTGCCAGCAGCGTAGACACCCGGGGCCAAGATACGCAGTATTTT
TRBJ2-7,NA,14,few,TRBV5-4,CASSFSRGSYEQYF,TGTGCCAGCAGCTTCAGCAGGGGATCCTACGAGCAGTACTTC
TRBJ1-3,TRBD1,16,NA,TRBV7-9,CASSLMGQGAGNTIYF,TGTGCCAGCAGCTTAATGGGACAGGGGGCTGGAAACACCATATATTTT